Below, 13 T cell receptor delta chains from the same sample are listed, as sequenced in a study of γδ T cells in repeated Plasmodium falciparum infection. TCRdb redid clone calling on the multiplex PCR reads using CATT. The data show around 46,000 delta-chain clones, around 1.6% seen once. Flow sorting of PBMC yielded separate Vgamma9/Vdelta2+ and Vdelta2-negative gammadelta T cell populations for bulk repertoire analysis. The specimen was gamma-delta T cells from blood. The receptors come from a pool of human donors (malaria-infected and uninfected, not separated).

Concerning this clone itself: A far more abundant clone sits one base away, making this likely a read error. At the DNA level, this CDR3 is encoded by other sequences in the same sample as well. The genes are TRDV2 and TRDJ3; 7 positions match TRDD3. The J gene comes from matching the DNA to germline here; TCRdb lacks it. Germline V gives CDR1 GEAIGNYY, CDR2 EKD. The CDR3 consists of 22 residues. CDR3 coding DNA: TGTGCTTGTGACGACGTCCAATCCGAGGATACGAACTCATCCTGGGACACCCGACAGATGTTTTTC. Protein sequence: CACDDVQSEDTNSSWDTRQMFF.

This clone has ten or more counts. TCRdb's entry gives the protein of a much larger clone, which mismatches this DNA's translation at residue 8, likely from a read error; the protein reported here is translated from the DNA. V usage is TRDV1 and J usage is TRDJ1; D gene ambiguous. The J gene, missing from TCRdb, was assigned here through DNA to germline matching. This CDR3 has 16 residues. Between the trimmed V and J ends, which lost 2 bases and 2 bases, there was a span of 15 bases. From germline, CDR1 is TSWWSYY and CDR2 QGS. CDR3 nucleotide sequence: TGTGCTCTTGGGGAAGAAGAAACCTCTCTTACCGATAAACTCATCTTT. It is translated as CALGEEETSLTDKLIF.

About this clone itself: The protein TCRdb gives is from a much larger clone and does not agree with this DNA's translation at residue 3, likely a read error; the protein shown here comes from the DNA. The chain has TRDV1 and TRDJ1; the match to TRDD3 covers 9 bases. TCRdb is silent on the J gene; assignment here came from matching the DNA to germline. Germline V gives CDR1 TSWWSYY, CDR2 QGS. The CDR3 is 20 amino acids. CDR3 loop: CAPGERLAALGDKYTDKLIF. The CDR3 bases are TGTGCTCCTGGGGAACGGTTGGCTGCACTGGGGGACAAGTACACCGATAAACTCATCTTT.

As regards this clone: With only one base between it and a far larger clone, this is likely a read error. CDR3 loop: CALGEHPRRVLYNRYTDKLIF. The CDR3 coding sequence is TGTGCTCTTGGGGAACATCCTCGGCGGGTCCTGTACAACCGGTACACCGATAAGCTCATCTTT. No J gene was named, though the V gene is TRDV1; TRDD3, as called in the table, went unchecked against the DNA. Germline V gene data show CDR1 as TSWWSYY and CDR2 as QGS. The CDR3 sequence is 21 residues long.

This clone was recorded at least ten times. This DNA translates differently at residue 4 from the TCRdb protein, which is that of a much larger clone; a read error is likely, and the protein shown is the DNA's own translation. This chain uses TRDV1 with TRDJ1; D remains unclear. Germline CDR1 reads TSWWSYY; CDR2 reads QGS. The CDR3 contains 19 residues. The CDR3 nucleotides are TGTGCTCTTAGGGAACCCTCGGACAGGCTTTACCCCTACACCGATAAACTCATCTTT. It specifies CALREPSDRLYPYTDKLIF.

This clone appeared a few times. A read error likely explains why the TCRdb protein, taken from a much larger clone, differs from this DNA's translation at residue 17; the protein shown is translated from the DNA. The chain couples TRDV1 to TRDJ1, with 7 bases that match TRDD3. Germline CDR1 TSWWSYY, CDR2 QGS. The CDR3 has 26 amino acids. V lost 0 bases and J lost 2; bases outside the gene matches: 36. The CDR3 DNA reads as TGTGCTCTTGGGGAACTAGAGCCAGAGAATATCGTGTCTCGAGTACTGAGGGATACAAGGACCGATAAACTCATCTTT. It yields the protein CALGELEPENIVSRVLRDTRTDKLIF.

This clone occurred many times. A much more abundant neighbour one base away suggests this may be a read error. The chain recombines TRDV2 with TRDJ1; 11 bases match TRDD3. The CDR3 is 17 amino acids. The germline V gene encodes CDR1 GEAIGNYY and CDR2 EKD. Trimming cost V 3 bases and J 3 bases; bases outside gene matches: 11. CDR3 protein: CACDSVLGDRTADKLIF. CDR3 coding DNA: TGTGCCTGTGACTCAGTACTGGGGGATAGAACAGCCGATAAACTCATCTTT.

In its sample, this clone was seen many times. This chain uses TRDV1 with TRDJ1; 10 bases agree with TRDD3. Unmatched junction bases numbered 18, after V lost 2 bases and J lost 0 bases. The CDR3 runs to 21 residues. Per germline, CDR1 TSWWSYY and CDR2 QGS. CDR3 DNA sequence: TGTGCTCTTGGGGAATCCACGATGGGCTACTGGGGGATGCTTAACACCGATAAACTCATCTTT. This sequence encodes CALGESTMGYWGMLNTDKLIF.

To note about this clone: TCRdb shows a much larger clone's protein in place of this DNA's translation, and the two differ at residue 13, likely through a read error; the protein shown is translated from the DNA. CDR3 protein: CALGELAFPNTGSTYTDKLIF. The CDR3 bases are TGTGCTCTTGGGGAATTGGCCTTCCCGAATACTGGGAGCACTTACACCGATAAACTCATCTTT. The V call is TRDV1, the J call TRDJ1; the D gene could be TRDD2 or TRDD3 (6 bases each). No J segment appears in TCRdb, so it was assigned here by matching the sequence to germline. This CDR3 region has 21 residues. Between the trimmed V and J ends, which lost 2 bases and 0 bases, there was a span of 28 bases. Germline-derived CDR1 and CDR2 are TSWWSYY and QGS.

On this clone itself: A far larger clone is one nucleotide away, so this likely arose from a read error. The same CDR3 arises from other DNA sequences in this sample as well. This CDR3 reads CALGERGFYPYWGRRGRYTDKLIF. Written as DNA, the CDR3 is TGTGCTCTTGGGGAGCGAGGCTTCTACCCCTACTGGGGGAGACGGGGTAGGTACACCGATAAACTCATCTTT. The chain carries TRDV1 and TRDJ1; 9 positions agree with TRDD3. CDR3 length equals 24 residues. CDR1 and CDR2 from the germline V gene are TSWWSYY and QGS. With 3 bases clipped from V and 0 bases from J, the junction kept 29 bases outside the gene matches.

This clone came up many times. A far larger clone lies a single base away; this is likely a read error. The sample holds other DNA sequences that translate to the same CDR3. This chain uses TRDV2 with TRDJ1; TRDD3 matches 11 bases. The CDR3 totals 22 residues. Trimming at V came to 6 bases and at J to 2 bases, leaving 28 bases not matched to a gene. Germline values: CDR1 GEAIGNYY, CDR2 EKD. The CDR3 region has the DNA TGTGCCTGTTGGCATCCTACGTCCTCTAGGTCTACTGGGGGATATTTTACCGATAAACTCATCTTT. Residues: CACWHPTSSRSTGGYFTDKLIF.

This clone is judged medium-sized. V and J are TRDV1 and TRDJ1; a possible D gene is TRDD3 (6 bases). With 1 base removed from V and 0 bases from J, the gap between germline ends came to 18 bases. The germline V gene has CDR1 TSWWSYY and CDR2 QGS. The CDR3 length is 18 residues. CDR3 protein: CALGEPTPPWGYTDKLIF. The CDR3 DNA reads as TGTGCTCTTGGGGAACCTACTCCTCCGTGGGGGTACACCGATAAACTCATCTTT.

This clone was seen more than once but under ten times. The translation of this DNA and the TCRdb protein of a much larger clone differ at residue 16, probably owing to a read error; the protein shown here is translated from the DNA. The V gene is TRDV1, the J gene TRDJ1, with D possibly TRDD2 on 5 matching bases. TCRdb supplies no J gene; here it was assigned by aligning the nucleotide sequence to germline. Germline V lookup: CDR1 TSWWSYY, CDR2 QGS. The CDR3 extends over 19 amino acids. Here the CDR3 DNA reads TGTGCTCTTGGGGAACCCTCGGACAGGCTTTACCCCTACACCGATGAACTCATCTTT. Translation: CALGEPSDRLYPYTDELIF.